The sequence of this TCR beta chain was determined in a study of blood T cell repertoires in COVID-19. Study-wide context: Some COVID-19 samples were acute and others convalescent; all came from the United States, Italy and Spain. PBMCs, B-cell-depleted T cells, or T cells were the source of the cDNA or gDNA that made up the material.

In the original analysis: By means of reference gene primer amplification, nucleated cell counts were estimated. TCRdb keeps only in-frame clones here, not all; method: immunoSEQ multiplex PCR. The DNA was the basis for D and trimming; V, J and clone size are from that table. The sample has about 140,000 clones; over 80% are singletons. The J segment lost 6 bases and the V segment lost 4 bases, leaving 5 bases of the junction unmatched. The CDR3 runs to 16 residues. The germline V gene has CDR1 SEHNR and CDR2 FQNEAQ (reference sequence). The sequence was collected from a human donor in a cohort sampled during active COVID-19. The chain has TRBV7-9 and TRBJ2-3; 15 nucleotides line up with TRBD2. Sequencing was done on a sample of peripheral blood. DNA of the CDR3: TGTGCCAGCAGCTGGGGACTAGCGGGAGGTTATGATACGCAGTATTTT. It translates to CASSWGLAGGYDTQYF.